These 6 T cell receptor beta chains originate from one sample sequenced in a study of blood T cell repertoires in COVID-19. TCRdb's table, derived via immunoSEQ multiplex PCR, lists solely in-frame clones and lacks some. The table records some 320,000 clones, roughly nine tenths of them present only once. The sample was PBMCs or T cells enriched from blood (not recorded which). Receptors originate from a man aged 60 to 75 who had recovered from COVID-19.

The rearrangement links TRBV7-2 to TRBJ2-3, with 9 bases matching TRBD2. Germline V lookup: CDR1 SGHTA, CDR2 FQGNSA. The CDR3 loop spans 15 amino acids. V dropped 6 bases and J dropped 3; count of bases not matched to a gene: 7. The CDR3 bases are TGTGCCAGCAGATACAGCGGGGGGTCTACAGATACGCAGTATTTT. This sequence encodes CASRYSGGSTDTQYF.

DNA of the CDR3: TGTGCCAGCAGTCAGGATTCAGTGAGCACAGATACGCAGTATTTT. Encoded protein: CASSQDSVSTDTQYF. The chain recombines TRBV6-5 with TRBJ2-3, with D unclear. This CDR3 has 15 amino acids. Trimming removed 5 bases from V and 0 bases from J, with 12 bases in between. Germline CDR1 and CDR2: MNHEY and SVGAGI.

This sequence joins TRBV5-1 and TRBJ2-7, with D possibly TRBD2 on 6 matching bases. Germline V gives CDR1 SGHRS, CDR2 YFSETQ. Trimming took 0 bases from V and 4 from J, leaving 14 bases between them. This CDR3 is built from 15 residues. CDR3 sequence (DNA): TGCGCCAGCAGCTTGGTTAGCGGAGCACAGTACGAGCAGTACTTC. Protein: CASSLVSGAQYEQYF.

The chain employs TRBV2 and TRBJ2-7; no clear D gene. Germline CDR1 reads SNHLY; CDR2 reads FYNNEI. The V end lost 5 bases, the J end lost 3 bases, and 11 bases lay between the germline ends. The CDR3 sequence is 13 residues long. CDR3 loop: CASSFDTSYEQYF. The CDR3 DNA sequence: TGTGCCAGCAGTTTCGATACAAGCTACGAGCAGTACTTC.

The CDR3 sequence: CASSQESAGRETQYF. The CDR3 region has the DNA TGCGCCAGCAGCCAAGAGTCAGCGGGTAGAGAGACCCAGTACTTC. This chain connects TRBV4-1 to TRBJ2-5, with a weak D call TRBD2 (6 bases). CDR3 length: 15 residues. CDR1 and CDR2 (germline): MGHRA, YSYEKL. Trimming removed 0 bases from V and 4 bases from J, with 12 bases in between.

This rearrangement joins TRBV6-2 or TRBV6-3 to TRBJ1-2; possible D gene TRBD1, 5 bases. This CDR3 has 14 residues. CDR1 is MNHEY and CDR2 is SVGEGT in the germline V gene. The V end lost 6 bases, the J end lost 3 bases, and 14 bases lay between the germline ends. The chain's CDR3 is CASSVAGLDYGYTF. CDR3 in DNA: TGTGCCAGCAGCGTCGCGGGGCTGGACTATGGCTACACCTTC.